A selection of T cell receptor beta chains follows, all from one sample in a study of a mutant IDH1 vaccine in newly diagnosed glioma. Using immunoSEQ multiplex PCR, the repertoire was profiled, and TCRdb retains in-frame clones only, with some absent. The data contain about 59,000 clones, about nine tenths of them singletons. The sequences come from PBMCs, collected from a glioma patient treated with radiotherapy, temozolomide or both. All receptors come from a middle-aged man with glioma. CDR3s include the opening cysteine and the closing phenylalanine or tryptophan. Fields, in order: V gene, D gene, J gene, clone size, CDR3 DNA, CDR3 protein. The D gene is left open where the match is weak. Size is stated for part of the rows, as once, few or many counts, or as a class when the clone is expanded.

TRBV4-3,TRBD1,TRBJ1-3,-,TGCGCCAGCAGCCGACAGGGGGTCGGTGGAAACACCATATATTTT,CASSRQGVGGNTIYF
TRBV19,TRBD1,TRBJ2-7,once,TGTGCCAGTAGTAGACGACGGGGACAGGGCCCGACCTACGAGCAGTACTTC,CASSRRRGQGPTYEQYF
TRBV5-1,-,TRBJ2-3,-,TGCGCCAGCAGCTTGAGGCGGAGCACAGATACGCAGTATTTT,CASSLRRSTDTQYF
TRBV25-1,-,TRBJ1-2,-,TGTGCCAGCAGTGAGTGGGGGGAGGGAAGGTATGGCTACACCTTC,CASSEWGEGRYGYTF
TRBV6-6,-,TRBJ1-1,-,TGTGCCAGCAGTCCCGACACGTCGGGCACTGAAGCTTTCTTT,CASSPDTSGTEAFF
TRBV19,-,TRBJ1-2,-,TGTGCCAGTATCTTCCGGGCCTCGGGTGGCTACACCTTC,CASIFRASGGYTF
TRBV6-5,-,TRBJ1-1,-,TGTGCCAGCACTTACGGGGTGAACACTGAAGCTTTCTTT,CASTYGVNTEAFF
TRBV28,-,TRBJ2-1,-,TGTGCCAGCTCTACTTACAGGGCCGGTGAGCAGTTCTTC,CASSTYRAGEQFF
TRBV6-5,-,TRBJ1-2,-,TGTGCCAGCAGTGGTGGGTATGGCTACACCTTC,CASSGGYGYTF
TRBV6-6,TRBD1,TRBJ1-5,-,TGTGCCAGCAGTTACCTCGGGACAGGATACCAGCCCCAGCATTTT,CASSYLGTGYQPQHF
TRBV21-1,-,TRBJ2-7,-,TGTGCCAGCAGCAAAGGAGAAGACGAAGGGGTCCCCTACGAGCAGTACTTC,CASSKGEDEGVPYEQYF
TRBV5-6,TRBD1,TRBJ1-2,-,TGTGCCAGCAGCGGCCGGGACAGTAACTATGGCTACACCTTC,CASSGRDSNYGYTF
TRBV9,-,TRBJ2-1,-,TGTGCCAGCAGCCTCCCCGGGACTCAGAACCACAATGAGCAGTTCTTC,CASSLPGTQNHNEQFF
TRBV2,-,TRBJ2-3,-,TGTGCCAGCAGTGATAGTCACTTCACAGATACGCAGTATTTT,CASSDSHFTDTQYF
TRBV25-1,TRBD2,TRBJ2-3,-,TGTGCCAGCAGTGAGACTGGACTAGCGGGGAGAAATACGCAGTATTTT,CASSETGLAGRNTQYF
TRBV6-5,-,TRBJ2-5,-,TGTGCCAGCAGCAACGGGCGAAGTCGTGGCCAGTACTTC,CASSNGRSRGQYF
TRBV4-2,TRBD1,TRBJ2-2,-,TGTGCCAGCAGCCAAGCCCTGACAGGGGCCGGGGAGCTGTTTTTT,CASSQALTGAGELFF
TRBV29-1,-,TRBJ2-1,-,TGCAGTGGGGTCGGGGGGCGCGACTCAAGGGAGCAGTTCTTC,CSGVGGRDSREQFF
TRBV19,-,TRBJ1-5,-,TGTGCCAGTAGTCCGATGAAGTATAGCAATCAGCCCCAGCATTTT,CASSPMKYSNQPQHF
TRBV6-1,TRBD2,TRBJ2-1,-,TGTGCCAGCAGTGTTGATAGCGGGAACTATGAGCAGTTCTTC,CASSVDSGNYEQFF
TRBV18,TRBD2,TRBJ2-2,-,TGTGCCAGCTCACTGGTAGCGGGAACGGCGGGGGAGCTGTTTTTT,CASSLVAGTAGELFF
TRBV5-4,-,TRBJ2-5,-,TGTGCCAGCAGCTTGGCCGTGGAGTCCAGGGAGACCCAGTACTTC,CASSLAVESRETQYF
TRBV21-1,-,TRBJ2-4,-,TGTGCCAGCGCGACCCGGGCCCAGCCGGGTTCAGCCAAAAACATTCAGTACTTC,CASATRAQPGSAKNIQYF
TRBV5-1,-,TRBJ2-3,-,TGCGCCAGCAGCTTGGCCGTAGATACGCAGTATTTT,CASSLAVDTQYF
TRBV9,-,TRBJ2-3,-,TGTGCCAGCAGCGTAGTCCCGACAGGACCTAGCACAGATACGCAGTATTTT,CASSVVPTGPSTDTQYF
TRBV7-6,-,TRBJ1-1,-,TGTGCCAGCGGGCCGGGAGGTCCGAGCACTGAAGCTTTCTTT,CASGPGGPSTEAFF
TRBV2,-,TRBJ1-5,-,TGTGCCAGCAGGGGAAATTTTAATCAGCCCCAGCATTTT,CASRGNFNQPQHF
TRBV7-3,TRBD1,TRBJ2-1,-,TGTGCCAGCAGCTCTCCGGGACAGGGCCGCAATGAGCAGTTCTTC,CASSSPGQGRNEQFF
TRBV27,TRBD1,TRBJ1-5,-,TGTGCCAGCAGTTTATCGTGGACAGGGGCTAGCAATCAGCCCCAGCATTTT,CASSLSWTGASNQPQHF
TRBV28,-,TRBJ2-7,-,TGTGCCAGCAGTTTACCAGTCCCCTACGAGCAGTACTTC,CASSLPVPYEQYF
TRBV18,-,TRBJ2-5,-,TGTGCCAGCTCACCCGTTCGAACTAATATTATTCGGGAGACCCAGTACTTC,CASSPVRTNIIRETQYF
TRBV13,-,TRBJ1-2,few,TGTGCCAGCAGCCCACCTCGTCCATCTAACTATGGCTACACCTTC,CASSPPRPSNYGYTF
TRBV27,-,TRBJ2-7,-,TGTGCCAGCAGTTTGCTTAGCTCCTACGAGCAGTACTTC,CASSLLSSYEQYF
TRBV19,-,TRBJ1-5,-,TGTGCCAGTAGTCCGCGAAGGTGGCAGATAGATAGCAATCAGCCCCAGCATTTT,CASSPRRWQIDSNQPQHF
TRBV6-5,-,TRBJ2-3,-,TGTGCCACCGCAACCCAGGGAAGGGGCACAGATACGCAGTATTTT,CATATQGRGTDTQYF
TRBV6-6,-,TRBJ2-7,-,TGTGCCAGCGCACCGGGGGAATACGAGCAGTACTTC,CASAPGEYEQYF
TRBV7-2,-,TRBJ1-6,once,TGTGCCAGCAGCTTAGCAAGCTCCTATAATTCACCCCTCCACTTT,CASSLASSYNSPLHF
TRBV7-9,-,TRBJ1-1,medium-sized,TGTGCCAGCACCCGGGGAAACACTGAAGCTTTCTTT,CASTRGNTEAFF
TRBV6-6,TRBD1,TRBJ2-7,-,TGTGCCAGCAGTTACGGACAGGGAACCTACGAGCAGTACTTC,CASSYGQGTYEQYF
TRBV27,-,TRBJ2-3,-,TGTGCCAGCAGTTTGTGGGAAGGAGATACGCAGTATTTT,CASSLWEGDTQYF
TRBV6-6,-,TRBJ1-5,few,TGTGCCAGCAGTTTCACCGGCCGTGATCAGCCCCAGCATTTT,CASSFTGRDQPQHF
TRBV6-1,-,TRBJ2-5,-,TGTGCCAGCAGCACACAGGGTCGAGAGACCCAGTACTTC,CASSTQGRETQYF
TRBV9,-,TRBJ2-3,-,TGTGCCAGCAGCCTAGCCGAGGGGGGTTGGGGCACAGATACGCAGTATTTT,CASSLAEGGWGTDTQYF
TRBV7-9,TRBD2,TRBJ2-1,once,TGTGCCAGCAGCTTAGCGAGCGGGGCCTACAATGAGCAGTTCTTC,CASSLASGAYNEQFF
TRBV27,TRBD2,TRBJ2-3,-,TGTGCTGCAGCGTCGGGCGGGGGATTCACAGATACGCAGTATTTT,CAAASGGGFTDTQYF
TRBV19,-,TRBJ1-2,-,TGTGCCAGTAGTATATCAGTCAACTATGGCTACACCTTC,CASSISVNYGYTF
TRBV7-7,TRBD2,TRBJ2-1,-,TGTGCTAGCAGCTTAGTGGGGGGGTCCTACAATGAGCAGTTCTTC,CASSLVGGSYNEQFF
TRBV30,TRBD2,TRBJ2-7,-,TGTGCCTGGAACGGGGGGGTAAGGAACGAGCAGTACTTC,CAWNGGVRNEQYF
TRBV30,TRBD1,TRBJ1-2,-,TGTGCCTCCCAGGACAGGGCTAACTATGGCTACACCTTC,CASQDRANYGYTF
TRBV29-1,-,TRBJ2-7,-,TGCAGCGTTGTCCGATTGAGCGAGCAGTACTTC,CSVVRLSEQYF
TRBV7-2,TRBD2,TRBJ2-1,-,TGTGCCAGCAGCTCCCAGAGGCGGGGGAGCTCCTACAATGAGCAGTTCTTC,CASSSQRRGSSYNEQFF
TRBV5-5,-,TRBJ1-6,-,TGTGCCAGCAGCTCGGTACCGGGGGAGTATAATTCACCCCTCCACTTT,CASSSVPGEYNSPLHF
TRBV7-2,TRBD1,TRBJ2-7,-,TGTGCCAGCAGCCCCGCCGGGGACAGACTCCGTCATGGGGAGCAGTACTTC,CASSPAGDRLRHGEQYF